Detailed here is one T cell receptor beta chain. The sample contains more than one DNA sequence encoding this CDR3. These data belong to a study of blood T cell repertoires in COVID-19. As for the study in general: The United States, Italy and Spain provided the acute and convalescent COVID-19 samples.

The method was immunoSEQ multiplex PCR; TCRdb's version includes in-frame clones alone and lacks a portion of them. The sample has approximately 85,000 clones, over 80% seen once. The sample comprised peripheral blood. The sequence was obtained from a woman in her sixties or seventies with active or convalescent COVID-19.

CDR3 sequence: CASSERQGAREQYF. For the CDR3, the DNA is TGTGCCAGCAGTGAAAGGCAGGGGGCGCGAGAGCAGTACTTC. This sequence joins TRBV2 and TRBJ2-7, with 8 nucleotides matching TRBD1. Per the germline V gene, CDR1 is SNHLY and CDR2 is FYNNEI. The V segment lost 2 bases and the J segment 7 bases; nucleotides outside the gene matches: 7. This CDR3 is built from 14 residues.